These 5 T cell receptor beta chains were sequenced from one sample in a study of blood T cells in healthy people across ages. Next came a second PCR, run for about 7 to 12 cycles, which used a sample-barcoded 5' primer along with a J-beta primer mix. TCRdb reprocessed the 5' RACE reads via MiXCR and lists one record per CDR3 protein. The table shows 750,000 to 950,000 distinct CDR3 sequences, with roughly 24% occurring only once. These data were also reused for a study on T cells of mothers and their children.

Sequenced material: blood. The receptors were gathered from a boy aged 5-17 years in good health.

The rearrangement links TRBV5-1 to TRBJ1-4; a weak D match, TRBD1 (5 bases). The CDR3 covers 14 residues. Trimming took off 1 base at V and 8 bases at J, with 12 bases between the two ends. CDR1 is SGHRS and CDR2 is YFSETQ in the germline V gene. CDR3 nucleotides: TGCGCCAGCAGCTTGATGGGGGGTTGGGAAAAACTGTTTTTT. Translation gives CASSLMGGWEKLFF.

Only a few counts were recorded for this clonotype. V gene TRBV20-1 combines with J gene TRBJ2-3; 10 bases line up with TRBD2. The trim removed 2 bases at V and 6 bases at J, leaving 8 bases unmatched. Germline assignment: CDR1 DFQATT and CDR2 SNEGSKA (reference sequence). The CDR3 is 15 amino acids. The CDR3 sequence is CSARKTLAGEDTQYF. The DNA for the CDR3 is TGCAGTGCTAGAAAAACTCTAGCGGGGGAGGATACGCAGTATTTT.

This clonotype appeared a few times. The chain employs TRBV20-1 and TRBJ2-7; the match to TRBD2 covers 7 bases. Germline V gene sequence: CDR1 DFQATT, CDR2 SNEGSKA (reference sequence). CDR3 length: 14 residues. J was trimmed by 3 bases and V by 0 bases; bases with no gene match: 5. The DNA for the CDR3 is TGCAGTGCTAGAGATGTGGGAGGGAGCTACGAGCAGTACTTC. It yields the protein CSARDVGGSYEQYF.

J is TRBJ1-3 and V is TRBV4-1; the D gene is possibly TRBD1 (5 bases). The CDR3 runs to 15 residues. Trimming pared 0 bases from V and 2 bases from J, leaving 8 bases between. Germline V gene data show CDR1 as MGHRA and CDR2 as YSYEKL. Here the CDR3 DNA reads TGCGCCAGCAGCCAAGATTGGGGGGCTGGAAACACCATATATTTT. Translating it yields CASSQDWGAGNTIYF.

This chain links TRBV7-2 with TRBJ2-1; D is unclear. The DNA matches TRBJ2-7 better at its end, which makes the J call doubtful. The germline V gene encodes CDR1 SGHTA and CDR2 FQGNSA. This CDR3 has 14 residues. DNA of the CDR3: TGTGCCAGCAGATACAGCGTAACTCACAATGAGCAGTACTTC. It codes for CASRYSVTHNEQYF.